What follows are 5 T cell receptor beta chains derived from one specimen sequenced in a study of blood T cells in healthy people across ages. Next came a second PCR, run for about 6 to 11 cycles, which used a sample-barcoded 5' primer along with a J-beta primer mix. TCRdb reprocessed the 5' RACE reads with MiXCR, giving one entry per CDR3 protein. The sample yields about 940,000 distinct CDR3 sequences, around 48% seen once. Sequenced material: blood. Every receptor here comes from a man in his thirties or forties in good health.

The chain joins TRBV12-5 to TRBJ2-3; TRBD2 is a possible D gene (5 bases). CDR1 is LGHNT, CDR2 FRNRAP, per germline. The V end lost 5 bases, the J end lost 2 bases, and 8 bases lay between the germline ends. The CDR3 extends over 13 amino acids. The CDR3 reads CASGPGLTDTQYF. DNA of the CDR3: TGTGCTAGTGGTCCCGGACTCACAGATACGCAGTATTTT.

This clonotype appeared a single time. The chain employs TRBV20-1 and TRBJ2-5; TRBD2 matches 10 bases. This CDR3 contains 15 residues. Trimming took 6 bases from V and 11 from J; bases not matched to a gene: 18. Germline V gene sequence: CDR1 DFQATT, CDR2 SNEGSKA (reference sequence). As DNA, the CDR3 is TGCAGTGCCCGCGGACTAGCGGATTACTACAATGAGCAGTACTTC. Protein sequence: CSARGLADYYNEQYF.

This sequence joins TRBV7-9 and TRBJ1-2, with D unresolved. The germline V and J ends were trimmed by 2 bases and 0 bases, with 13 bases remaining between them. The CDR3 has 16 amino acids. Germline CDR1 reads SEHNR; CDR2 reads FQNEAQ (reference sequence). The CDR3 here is CASSLSGTEANYGYTF. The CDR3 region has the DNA TGTGCCAGCAGCTTAAGTGGTACAGAAGCTAACTATGGCTACACCTTC.

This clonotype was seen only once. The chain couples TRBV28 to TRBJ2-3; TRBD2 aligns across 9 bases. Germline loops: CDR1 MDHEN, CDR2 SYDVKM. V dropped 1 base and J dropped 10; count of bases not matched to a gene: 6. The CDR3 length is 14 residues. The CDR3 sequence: CASSLYPAGGPQYF. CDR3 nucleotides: TGTGCCAGCAGTTTATACCCAGCGGGGGGTCCGCAGTATTTT.

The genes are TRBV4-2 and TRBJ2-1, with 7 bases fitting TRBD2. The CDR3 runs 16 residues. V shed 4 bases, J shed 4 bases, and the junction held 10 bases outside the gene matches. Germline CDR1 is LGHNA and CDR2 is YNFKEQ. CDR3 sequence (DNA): TGTGCCAGCAGCCGCCGAGATCTAGCGGTGTACAATGAGCAGTTCTTC. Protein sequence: CASSRRDLAVYNEQFF.